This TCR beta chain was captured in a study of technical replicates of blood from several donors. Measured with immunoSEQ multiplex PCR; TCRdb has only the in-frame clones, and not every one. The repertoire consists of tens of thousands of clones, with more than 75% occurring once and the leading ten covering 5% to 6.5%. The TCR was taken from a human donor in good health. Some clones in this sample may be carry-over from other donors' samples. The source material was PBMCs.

CDR3 amino acids: CASSSDRRLNYGYTF. The DNA for the CDR3 is TGTGCCAGCAGCTCGGACAGGCGACTTAACTATGGCTACACCTTC. The chain carries TRBV5-6 and TRBJ1-2; the match to TRBD1 covers 7 bases. This CDR3 comprises 15 residues. With 3 bases clipped from V and 1 base from J, the junction kept 6 bases outside the gene matches. The germline V gene has CDR1 SGHDT and CDR2 YYEEEE.